Below are 26 T cell receptor beta chains sequenced from a single sample in a study of cytomegalovirus exposure and HLA in healthy donors. This PCR relied on a set of 60 Vbeta primers and 13 Jbeta primers. Sequenced by immunoSEQ multiplex PCR; TCRdb stores in-frame clones only, minus some. The sample gives some 140,000 clones, 76% of which show up once; approximately 1.8% is in the top ten. Sample: PBMCs. The receptors here all came from a female donor in good health and CMV-seropositive.

About this clone: This CDR3 is also generated by other DNA sequences in the sample. The chain carries TRBV2 and TRBJ1-5, with a possible D match to TRBD1 (6 bases). The V gene's germline CDR1 is SNHLY and CDR2 FYNNEI. This CDR3 spans 14 amino acids. V lost 7 bases and J lost 1, with 11 bases in between. In nucleotides, the CDR3 is TGTGCCAGCAAGGGGGGGTTGAGCAATCAGCCCCAGCATTTT. Its protein product is CASKGGLSNQPQHF. Filled out from reference TRBV2 and TRBJ1-5, the complete variable domain reads EPEVTQTPSHQVTQMGQEVILRCVPISNHLYFYWYRQILGQKVEFLVSFYNNEISEKSEIFDDQFSVERPDGSNFTLKIRSTKLEDSAMYFCASKGGLSNQPQHFGDGTRLSIL.

This chain joins TRBV14 and TRBJ2-3; D might be TRBD2 (6 bases). Between the trimmed V and J ends, which lost 0 bases and 5 bases, there was a span of 12 bases. The CDR3 is made up of 15 amino acids. Germline V gene data show CDR1 as SGHDN and CDR2 as FVKESK. Written as DNA, the CDR3 is TGTGCCAGCAGCCAAGATCCGGCGGGAAGAGATACGCAGTATTTT. This encodes CASSQDPAGRDTQYF.

This clone has a single count. The V call is TRBV6-5, the J call TRBJ2-7; 7 positions match TRBD2. Germline-derived CDR1 and CDR2 are MNHEY and SVGAGI. The ends lost 6 bases at V and 3 bases at J; junction bases unmatched: 11. The CDR3 is 15 residues long. The CDR3 sequence: CASRHTREALYEQYF. CDR3 DNA sequence: TGTGCCAGCAGACACACCCGGGAGGCCCTCTACGAGCAGTACTTC.

The V and J genes are TRBV7-3 and TRBJ1-1; TRBD1 matches at 7 bases. CDR3 length equals 13 residues. Germline V gives CDR1 SGHTA, CDR2 FQGTGA. The trim removed 5 bases at V and 5 bases at J, leaving 5 bases unmatched. In DNA, the CDR3 is TGTGCCAGCAGCCCCCAGGGGGGAACTGAAGCTTTCTTT. It specifies CASSPQGGTEAFF.

The rearrangement joins TRBV7-2 to TRBJ2-7, with TRBD2 matching over 13 bases. V dropped 6 bases and J dropped 4; count of bases not matched to a gene: 3. CDR1 SGHTA and CDR2 FQGNSA come from the germline V gene. CDR3 length equals 14 residues. DNA of the CDR3: TGTGCCAGCAGACTAGCGGGAGGGCCTTACGAGCAGTACTTC. This encodes CASRLAGGPYEQYF.

The rearrangement uses TRBV5-1 and TRBJ2-5; TRBD2 matches at 7 bases. The CDR3 loop spans 15 amino acids. V trimming: 4 bases; J trimming: 2 bases; junction bases outside the gene matches: 8. CDR1 and CDR2 from the germline V gene are SGHRS and YFSETQ. CDR3 nucleotide sequence: TGCGCCAGCAGCCTAGGACTAGTGTCACAAGAGACCCAGTACTTC. It is translated as CASSLGLVSQETQYF. Complete variable domain (other parts from reference TRBV5-1 and TRBJ2-5): KAGVTQTPRYLIKTRGQQVTLSCSPISGHRSVSWYQQTPGQGLQFLFEYFSETQRNKGNFPGRFSGRQFSNSRSEMNVSTLELGDSALYLCASSLGLVSQETQYFGPGTRLLVL.

The V call is TRBV7-2, the J call TRBJ2-5, with a tentative D call TRBD2 (6 bases). The J call could be wrong; TRBJ2-7 is a better fit for the DNA end. The germline V gene has CDR1 SGHTA and CDR2 FQGNSA. The CDR3 loop spans 16 amino acids. In DNA form, the CDR3 reads TGTGCCAGCAGCTCCCAGACCGGGACTGTAACCTACGAGCAGTACTTC. This gives the protein CASSSQTGTVTYEQYF.

J is TRBJ2-7 and V is TRBV10-3, with D perhaps TRBD1 (5 bases). CDR3 length: 14 residues. Trimming shortened V by 3 bases and J by 0 bases, and 9 bases separated the two germline ends. Germline lookup yields CDR1 ENHRY and CDR2 SYGVKD. Here the CDR3 reads CAISDRVSSYEQYF. The CDR3 coding sequence is TGTGCCATCAGTGACAGGGTGAGCTCCTACGAGCAGTACTTC.

The V gene is TRBV6-6, the J gene TRBJ2-3; 9 nucleotides align to TRBD1. There are 15 residues in the CDR3. Germline V gene lookup returns CDR1 MNHNY and CDR2 SVGAGI (reference sequence). The V and J ends lost 6 bases and 2 bases, in that order; junction bases with no gene match: 6. The CDR3 DNA reads TGTGCCAGCAGACGACAGGGGGACCACACAGATACGCAGTATTTT. This translates into CASRRQGDHTDTQYF.

The V gene is TRBV10-3, the J gene TRBJ2-3; 15 bases are a match to TRBD2. CDR3 length: 20 amino acids. From germline, CDR1 is ENHRY and CDR2 SYGVKD. J lost 5 bases, V lost 1 base, and 13 bases had no gene match. CDR3 amino acids: CAISELAGTSGRRKGDTQYF. The CDR3 DNA reads TGTGCCATCAGTGAGTTGGCCGGGACTAGCGGGAGGAGAAAAGGAGATACGCAGTATTTT.

J is TRBJ2-1 and V is TRBV9; D is perhaps TRBD1 (6 bases). CDR1 is SGDLS and CDR2 is YYNGEE in the germline V gene. V was trimmed by 4 bases and J by 2 bases, leaving 10 bases between them. This CDR3 is built from 14 residues. CDR3 coding DNA: TGTGCCAGCAGCCCCGGGGACACCTACAATGAGCAGTTCTTC. It yields the protein CASSPGDTYNEQFF.

The V call is TRBV4-1, the J call TRBJ2-1, with TRBD2 identical over 10 bases. Germline values: CDR1 MGHRA, CDR2 YSYEKL. V was clipped by 1 base and J by 6 bases; unmatched bases: 6. The CDR3 spans 16 residues. CDR3 nucleotides: TGCGCCAGCAGCCAAGGGAGGGGACTAGCGCTCAATGAGCAGTTCTTC. Protein: CASSQGRGLALNEQFF.

This clone was seen once. Other DNA sequences of this sample code for an identical CDR3. The CDR3 loop is CASSLQGNQPQHF. The CDR3 DNA reads TGCGCCAGCAGCTTACAGGGGAATCAGCCCCAGCATTTT. This chain links TRBV5-1 with TRBJ1-5; 7 nucleotides line up with TRBD1. This CDR3 has 13 amino acids. The ends lost 2 bases at V and 4 bases at J; junction bases unmatched: 0. Germline V lookup: CDR1 SGHRS, CDR2 YFSETQ.

V gene TRBV6-6 combines with J gene TRBJ2-3; D is perhaps TRBD1 (6 bases). V shed 0 bases and J shed 2 bases, with 9 bases lying between them. Germline values: CDR1 MNHNY, CDR2 SVGAGI (reference sequence). CDR3 length equals 15 residues. CDR3 nucleotides: TGTGCCAGCAGTTACTCAGGACAGTACACAGATACGCAGTATTTT. It translates to CASSYSGQYTDTQYF.

V gene TRBV11-1 combines with J gene TRBJ2-3; TRBD2 aligns across 11 bases. V trimming: 6 bases; J trimming: 6 bases; junction bases outside the gene matches: 5. Germline V gene lookup returns CDR1 SGHAT and CDR2 FQDESV (reference sequence). The CDR3 is 14 residues long. CDR3 sequence: CASSTSGSLDTQYF. In DNA, the CDR3 is TGTGCCAGCAGTACTAGCGGGAGTTTGGATACGCAGTATTTT.

The chain joins TRBV2 to TRBJ1-4; 8 bases align to TRBD1. This CDR3 has 12 residues. J gave up 7 bases and V 10 bases, and 5 bases lay outside the gene matches. Germline V gene sequence: CDR1 SNHLY, CDR2 FYNNEI. DNA for the CDR3: TGTGCCACCACAGGGGGTAGTGAAAAACTGTTTTTT. It translates to CATTGGSEKLFF.

This rearrangement joins TRBV25-1 to TRBJ2-3, with a possible D match to TRBD2 (6 bases). V was cut by 7 bases and J by 5 bases, with 13 bases left in between. Germline lookup yields CDR1 MGHDK and CDR2 SYGVNS. The CDR3 is 13 residues long. The CDR3 protein is CASNGGDLDTQYF. The DNA of the CDR3 is TGTGCCAGCAACGGAGGGGATCTAGATACGCAGTATTTT.

This clone was counted between two and nine times. In the same sample, other DNA sequences code for this CDR3. The genes are TRBV5-1 and TRBJ2-7, with D maybe TRBD2 (7 bases). Looked up from germline, CDR1 is SGHRS and CDR2 is YFSETQ. The V end was cut by 0 bases, the J end by 1 base, with 14 bases between. CDR3 length equals 16 residues. The CDR3 is CASSLVRRGPSYEQYF. The CDR3 DNA sequence: TGCGCCAGCAGCTTGGTGCGGCGGGGGCCATCCTACGAGCAGTACTTC.

The chain is built from TRBV7-2 and TRBJ2-5; TRBD2 matches 16 bases. This CDR3 comprises 17 residues. Unmatched junction bases numbered 7, after V lost 5 bases and J lost 4 bases. The V gene's germline CDR1 is SGHTA and CDR2 FQGNSA. CDR3 sequence: CASSLPGLAGGGETQYF. The DNA for the CDR3 is TGTGCCAGCAGCCTACCGGGACTAGCGGGAGGGGGAGAGACCCAGTACTTC.

The sample holds a few counts of this clone. The chain is built from TRBV6-1 and TRBJ2-7; TRBD1 might be the D (6 bases). The CDR3 is 14 residues long. V was pared by 7 bases and J by 4 bases, with 17 bases between. Germline V CDR1 and CDR2: MNHNS, SASEGT. The CDR3 spells CASTDPGQIYEQYF. CDR3 DNA: TGTGCCAGCACGGATCCGGGACAAATTTACGAGCAGTACTTC.

The count of this clone is one. The rearrangement joins TRBV19 to TRBJ2-5; TRBD1 agrees at 12 bases. CDR3 size: 16 residues. The V and J ends lost 1 base and 4 bases, in that order; junction bases with no gene match: 4. In germline, CDR1 is LNHDA, CDR2 SQIVND (reference sequence). The CDR3 here is CASSIGGTGGRETQYF. CDR3 nucleotides: TGTGCCAGTAGTATAGGGGGGACAGGGGGCCGAGAGACCCAGTACTTC.

This chain uses TRBV9 with TRBJ2-5, with 12 bases matching TRBD2. The CDR3 contains 15 residues. The germline V gene has CDR1 SGDLS and CDR2 YYNGEE. The J segment lost 2 bases and the V segment lost 4 bases, leaving 3 bases of the junction unmatched. In DNA form, the CDR3 reads TGTGCCAGCAGCCTAGCGGGGGGGTTTCAAGAGACCCAGTACTTC. Translation: CASSLAGGFQETQYF.

This clone was counted between two and nine times. This chain connects TRBV5-5 to TRBJ2-1; TRBD2 matches 11 bases. Germline loops: CDR1 SGHKS, CDR2 YYEKEE (reference sequence). The junction had 8 bases not matched to a gene; V was cut back by 4 bases and J by 5 bases. The CDR3 is 16 amino acids. This CDR3 is CASSPPTSGSNNEQFF. The CDR3 coding sequence is TGTGCCAGCAGCCCACCAACTAGCGGGAGCAACAATGAGCAGTTCTTC.

This chain connects TRBV18 to TRBJ2-5; D unclear. The V and J ends lost 2 bases and 2 bases respectively, with 9 bases between them. The length of the CDR3 is 14 residues. Germline V gives CDR1 KGHSH, CDR2 LQKENI. In DNA form, the CDR3 reads TGTGCCAGCTCACCAATGAGAGAACAAGAGACCCAGTACTTC. This encodes CASSPMREQETQYF.

This sequence joins TRBV5-1 and TRBJ1-2; 9 positions match TRBD1. Germline trimming cut 0 bases from V and 4 bases from J; bases unmatched to any gene: 7. The CDR3 runs to 16 residues. The germline V gene encodes CDR1 SGHRS and CDR2 YFSETQ. The CDR3 nucleotides are TGCGCCAGCAGCTTGGAGACAGGGGGGTGGGTCTATGGCTACACCTTC. It translates to CASSLETGGWVYGYTF.

This clone was recorded once. This chain links TRBV28 with TRBJ2-7; D call uncertain. The CDR3 covers 17 residues. Germline V gene data show CDR1 as MDHEN and CDR2 as SYDVKM. Between the trimmed V and J ends, which lost 3 bases and 3 bases, there was a span of 21 bases. The CDR3 here is CASSFPIRPESRYEQYF. CDR3 in DNA: TGTGCCAGCAGTTTTCCCATTCGCCCGGAGTCCCGCTACGAGCAGTACTTC. Full variable domain (rest looked up from reference TRBV28 and TRBJ2-7): DVKVTQSSRYLVKRTGEKVFLECVQDMDHENMFWYRQDPGLGLRLIYFSYDVKMKEKGDIPEGYSVSREKKERFSLILESASTNQTSMYLCASSFPIRPESRYEQYFGPGTRLTVT.